This T cell receptor (beta chain) emerged from a study of cytomegalovirus exposure and HLA in healthy donors. Study outcomes and limitations: Reported results showed that the classifier diagnosed cytomegalovirus status with high specificity and sensitivity. Available immune exposure information was restricted to CMV serostatus only.

The PCR was carried out with 60 Vbeta primers and 13 Jbeta primers. Here immunoSEQ multiplex PCR was the method, and the copy in TCRdb shows in-frame clones only, minus some. The repertoire holds fewer than 200,000 clones, with roughly 80% as singletons. For this clone: What it binds is unknown.

Trimming pared 1 base from V and 0 bases from J, leaving 10 bases between. Germline assignment: CDR1 LGHNA and CDR2 YNFKEQ. This CDR3 has 15 residues. The V call is TRBV4-2, the J call TRBJ2-7, with D tentatively TRBD1 (5 bases). Sequencing input: PBMCs. The source is a woman between 18 and 29 years old in good health and CMV-seronegative. The CDR3 loop is CASSQGSRDSYEQYF. The CDR3 DNA sequence: TGTGCCAGCAGCCAAGGTAGCAGGGACTCCTACGAGCAGTACTTC.